This T cell receptor (beta chain) comes out of a study of cytomegalovirus exposure and HLA in healthy donors. Points from the study as a whole: As was reported, the HLA-A and HLA-B alleles of most subjects were accurately predicted from TCR beta sequences. More than 15,000 TCR beta sequences were associated with HLA alleles at 0.05 false discovery rate in a later analysis. Later examination showed HLA-associated TCR beta chains had greater clonal expansion than equally common others.

The PCR employed 60 Vbeta primers together with 13 Jbeta primers. Profiling relied on immunoSEQ multiplex PCR, and the TCRdb table lists in-frame clones only, not all of them. The data contain roughly 130,000 clones, approximately 82% of them singletons. Turning to this clone: As yet, its antigen is unknown.

Germline V gene sequence: CDR1 SGHDT, CDR2 YYEEEE. V gave up 1 base and J gave up 6 bases; unmatched junction bases: 3. The CDR3 sequence is 13 residues long. Sequencing used PBMCs. The V and J genes are TRBV5-6 and TRBJ1-2; 7 nucleotides agree with TRBD1. This TCR came from a woman in her late teens or twenties in good health and CMV-seropositive. The CDR3 is CASSLRGGDGYTF. CDR3 nucleotides: TGTGCCAGCAGCTTGAGAGGGGGCGATGGCTACACCTTC.